This T cell receptor (beta chain) was profiled in a study of regulatory T cells in long-lasting Graves disease (dated by TCRdb to the early 2020s). Background for the entire study: Patients with newly diagnosed Graves' disease had been on antithyroid drugs for under 3 months. The study was conducted in China and was registered as a clinical trial. TCR sequencing covered around 13 persistent and 20 or so newly diagnosed Graves' disease patients, approximately 33 samples in total. This study used TCR sequencing and RNA sequencing of peripheral blood to compare persistent Graves' disease patients against newly diagnosed Graves' disease patients.

The library came from multiplex PCR. The sample was run on an Illumina HiSeq 4000. TCR beta libraries were built with iRepertoire HTBI primers and Arm-PCR amplification of CDR3 regions. Before sequencing, the PCR products went through gel purification. Processing in the source paper ran as follows. A total of 60 to 80 TRBV and approximately 13 TRBJ segments were identified across samples and were used for gene usage analysis of CDR3 amino acid clonotypes. COPE and FqMerger were used to merge filtered high-quality paired reads into contigs. Contigs were aligned with BLAST to IMGT TRBV, TRBD and TRBJ reference genes, and CDR3 was defined per IMGT. Clonotypes above 0.1% frequency were classified as highly expanded clones. Shannon entropy served as the measure of repertoire diversity, while the Gini coefficient captured V-J evenness. Public clonotypes were defined as clonotypes shared by more than one individual. TCRdb applied fastp at Q25 and MiXCR to the public reads, then kept only in-frame beta chains. Rows merge per CDR3 protein into single entries with the most common DNA and genes. TCRdb, not the original authors, processed these V and J calls. For this sample the table gives 350,000 to 450,000 distinct CDR3 sequences, of which 16% were detected only once. The ten largest clones represent 30% of the sample.

This sample's time point label indicates: newly diagnosed GD, antithyroid drugs for less than 3 months. For both TCR sequencing and RNA sequencing, RNA was extracted from PBMCs using TRIzol. The diagnosis of Graves' disease was made according to American Thyroid Association guidelines. Recruitment of patients was carried out at an endocrinology department in Xi'an, China. Each patient gave approximately 8.8 milliliters of peripheral blood, collected in an EDTA anticoagulant tube. Ficoll Paque Plus density gradient separation was used to isolate PBMCs, and no further T cell sorting was performed. An Agilent 2100 Bioanalyzer and agarose gel were used to check RNA quality, and a NanoDrop 2000 was used to measure RNA concentration. The CDR3, from cysteine to phenylalanine, totals 13 residues. CDR3 DNA only is kept here, 39 bases in frame from base 1. V is cut by 2 bases and J by 10 bases, and the space between the germline ends is 12 bases.

Study-wide findings and limitations: Only peripheral blood was studied, because thyroid tissue, the primary lesion, was inaccessible. Persistent patients shared more public clonotypes among themselves (around 3,000) than newly diagnosed patients did (more than 850). Compared with newly diagnosed patients, persistent Graves' disease patients had lower TCR Shannon entropy and fewer highly expanded clones, which suggests clonal expansion. Sequencing and analysis were limited to the TCR beta chain. As a limitation, the authors acknowledged that the small sample size may reduce accuracy. Persistent disease showed preferential use of TRBV28, TRBJ1-2 and TRBJ2-5, whereas newly diagnosed disease favored TRBV20-1 and TRBJ2-1.

A note on this clonotype: Its antigen is still unknown. Base qualities are not provided; no much larger clone lies one nucleotide away.

These data were also reused for a study on T cells in Graves' hyperthyroidism and ophthalmopathy. As described in the second report: Stable Graves' hyperthyroidism was defined as the absence of progression to ophthalmopathy over 18 months of follow-up. Hyperthyroidism patients were newly diagnosed, with disease duration under 2 months, and aged 18 to 65 years. Any patient with an uncontrolled infection, another autoimmune disease, pregnancy or lactation was excluded. Diagnoses were based on clinical symptoms, serum thyroxine and TRAb, thyroid ultrasound and orbital computed tomography. For the first round of RT-PCR on the TCR CDR3, the HTBI primer set was used together with the Qiagen OneStep RT-PCR kit. Blood samples also contained most of the expanded thyroid clonotypes (frequency above 0.001), which suggests that blood repertoires may reflect thyroid immune responses. A model built on a 13 V-J signature distinguished ophthalmopathy from stable hyperthyroidism, reaching 85% to 90% sensitivity and approximately 81% specificity in cross-validation and 80%/75% in testing. In validation, the model predicted progression to ophthalmopathy a median of approximately 6.6 months before onset, with approximately 70% sensitivity and roughly 73% specificity. To identify distinguishing TCR V-J signatures, a discovery cohort of about 100 patients was used, comprising 40 to 45 with Graves' ophthalmopathy and some 57 with stable Graves' hyperthyroidism. Prospective prediction of ophthalmopathy was tested in an independent validation cohort of fewer than 20 hyperthyroidism patients and roughly 16 patients who later progressed to ophthalmopathy. The approximately 100 discovery patients were randomly split 7:3 into training and test sets. In about six Graves' hyperthyroidism patients, the study also compared T-cell repertoires from thyroid tissue with T-cell repertoires from blood. After sampling, hyperthyroidism patients received methimazole starting at 30 mg daily, and ophthalmopathy patients received high-dose intravenous methylprednisolone. The libraries were constructed in a second round of multiplex PCR and then size-selected and purified. Paired-end sequencing of the libraries was performed with 100 bp reads on an Illumina HiSeq2000. Raw data were processed with SOAPnuke, discarding reads with adapters, uncalled bases, mean Phred below 15, or no exact constant-primer or identifier match. High-quality paired reads were merged with COPE v1.2.5, and unique nucleotide sequences were defined as clonotypes. Clonotypes were aligned to IMGT TRBV, TRBD and TRBJ reference segments using MiTCR v1.1. Only V-J combinations with frequency above 0.0001, covering about 99% of repertoires, were analysed. A TCS score was defined as the ratio between F50 (clonal expansion) and ExV (chaos), using BLOSUM62-based TCRdist between CDR3 peptides within each V-J. Welch's t-statistics and random forest reduced fewer than 600 V-J features to 10 to 15, which were used in a naive Bayes classifier (R e1071). No statistical method was used to fix the sample size in advance, and group allocation was not hidden from the investigators. The paper describes TCR Vbeta CDR3 sequencing of 120 to 150 peripheral blood samples, made up of 40 to 45 ophthalmopathy patients, some 76 hyperthyroidism patients and about 17 progressor patients.

Rearrangement joined TRBV12-3 or TRBV12-4 to TRBJ2-1; no D gene call is confident. This receptor was identified in a middle-aged man with Graves disease. Donor details come from another sample of the same person, matched by shared clones. The source material was peripheral blood mononuclear cells (PBMCs), sampled at new diagnosis, from a patient treated with antithyroid drugs. The CDR3 here reads CASSLRVDGEQFF. In nucleotide form, the sequence is TGTGCCAGCAGTTTAAGGGTTGACGGGGAGCAGTTCTTC.